A selection of T cell receptor beta chains follows, all from one sample in a study of shared clonotypes between healthy human individuals. Repertoires were generated with immunoSEQ multiplex PCR, while TCRdb's copy carries only in-frame clones and drops some. The sample carries about 870,000 clones, 85% to 95% recorded once. The sample taken for sequencing was naive CD8+ T cells sorted from blood. The receptors were sampled from a man between 25 and 39 years old in good health. CDR3s leave out the opening cysteine and the closing phenylalanine or tryptophan.

v_call cdr3_aa
TRBV6-5 ASSWQDTDTQY
TRBV18 ASSPPRGAKAHADTQY
TRBV7-9 ASSPPSAYEQY
TRBV15 AIQRGNDSEQF
TRBV27 ASSSEQLNTEAF
TRBV19 ASRGDPGELF
TRBV27 ASSSTYEQF
TRBV7-9 ASSSGSPNEQF
TRBV5-6 ASSSDSYYEQY
TRBV29-1 SVRPIQRDTQY
TRBV29-1 SVEERISGTGGTGYT
TRBV7-9 ASSLAVAGGRADTQY
TRBV7-5 VRSLLHTDTQY
TRBV10-1 ASSESGLAYGNEQF
TRBV5-1 ASSFDGTAYEQY
TRBV19 ASGRTSGYNEQF
TRBV27 ASGSLRTGGLYEQY
TRBV14 ASSQFVQPSTDTQY
TRBV27 ASSPELAGLSDTQY
TRBV27 ASNPIPAGSAETQY
TRBV28 ASSLLTSGTGDQPQH
TRBV4-1 ASSQVVFKDNEQF
TRBV15 ATSTIYSGAIHTGELF
TRBV14 ASMREGDSDTQY
TRBV18 ASSPASGNNEQF
TRBV9 ASSVRDNLNYGYT
TRBV4-2 ASGSSQETQY
TRBV7-2 ASIAEGVTSIANNEQF
TRBV7-6 ASSRGQGTYEQY
TRBV6-1 ASTVRALNEQF
TRBV7-2 ASSSGQVPRETQY
TRBV29-1 SVEGREGEGWTEAF
TRBV27 ASRGPAGYNEQF
TRBV9 ASSVEGRVNEQF
TRBV2 ASSAYGIGTGELF
TRBV11-2 ASSLGTVGPNYGYT